This TCR beta chain was recovered during a study of cytomegalovirus exposure and HLA in healthy donors. In the study overall: Across some 400 genotyped donors, about 86% landed in the Caucasian-associated ancestry cluster. General study findings and limits: Both high specificity and high sensitivity reportedly marked the classifier's diagnosis of cytomegalovirus status. The study dropped some indistinguishable V segments, TRBV6-2 and TRBV6-3 among them.

Germline V gene data show CDR1 as SEHNR and CDR2 as FQNEAQ (reference sequence). The CDR3 totals 14 residues. With 5 bases clipped from V and 4 bases from J, the junction kept 5 bases outside the gene matches. A few counts support this clone. Its antigen is not identified. Researchers ran the PCR with 60 Vbeta and 13 Jbeta primers. Using immunoSEQ multiplex PCR, the repertoire was profiled, and TCRdb retains in-frame clones only, with some absent. This sample has 100,000 to 150,000 clones, with roughly three quarters found just once. This clonotype was obtained from a woman aged 55-75 years in good health and CMV-seronegative. The rearrangement uses TRBV7-9 and TRBJ1-1, with TRBD1 identical over 9 bases. The material sequenced was PBMCs. CDR3 DNA sequence: TGTGCCAGCAGCCCAGGACAGGGGCTCACTGAAGCTTTCTTT. Translated: CASSPGQGLTEAFF. Based on the CDR3 plus reference TRBV7-9 and TRBJ1-1, the full variable domain is DTGVSQNPRHKITKRGQNVTFRCDPISEHNRLYWYRQTLGQGPEFLTYFQNEAQLEKSRLLSDRFSAERPKGSFSTLEIQRTEQGDSAMYLCASSPGQGLTEAFFGQGTRLTVV.